The 9 T cell receptor beta chains listed next were all sequenced from one sample in a study of radiation and T cells in renal cell carcinoma. Time point indicated: blood 4 weeks post-SBRT, at nephrectomy. Treatment of the sample: 15 Gy SBRT to primary tumor, nephrectomy 4 weeks later. Assay: immunoSEQ multiplex PCR; the TCRdb copy retains only in-frame clones and omits some. The sample holds roughly 90,000 clones, around four fifths seen once. Material: blood, obtained from a patient whose treatment included radiotherapy and nephrectomy. Source of these receptors: a man between 50 and 59 years old with renal cell carcinoma.

This chain uses TRBV5-1 with TRBJ2-5; D is perhaps TRBD2 (5 bases). CDR1 SGHRS and CDR2 YFSETQ come from the germline V gene. The ends were cut back, 4 bases at V and 5 bases at J, with 12 bases in the middle. CDR3 length: 13 amino acids. CDR3 in amino acids: CASSPTPGETQYF. CDR3 sequence (DNA): TGCGCCAGCAGCCCAACTCCGGGGGAGACCCAGTACTTC.

The rearrangement links TRBV11-3 to TRBJ2-1; 8 positions agree with TRBD2. With V trimmed by 8 bases and J by 8 bases, 14 bases remained unmatched. The CDR3 consists of 15 residues. CDR1 and CDR2 (germline): SGHNT, YENEEA. CDR3 nucleotide sequence: TGTGCCAGCGTACCGTGGGACGGGGGGGTCGATGAGCAGTTCTTC. Translation: CASVPWDGGVDEQFF.

V is TRBV7-9 and J is TRBJ1-4; 9 bases match TRBD1. This CDR3 contains 14 residues. With 6 bases clipped from V and 5 bases from J, the junction kept 4 bases outside the gene matches. The germline V gene has CDR1 SEHNR and CDR2 FQNEAQ (reference sequence). DNA for the CDR3: TGTGCCAGCAGTCTTACAGGGGGCAATGAAAAACTGTTTTTT. Protein: CASSLTGGNEKLFF.

This clone has just a few counts. The chain employs TRBV5-1 and TRBJ1-1, with D unclear. Per the germline V gene, CDR1 is SGHRS and CDR2 is YFSETQ. The CDR3 is 13 residues long. V lost 1 base and J 10 bases, leaving 14 bases between the germline ends. The CDR3 region is CASSLSSQEGAFF. DNA for the CDR3: TGCGCCAGCAGCTTGAGTTCTCAAGAAGGAGCTTTCTTT. Full variable domain (missing parts from reference TRBV5-1 and TRBJ1-1): KAGVTQTPRYLIKTRGQQVTLSCSPISGHRSVSWYQQTPGQGLQFLFEYFSETQRNKGNFPGRFSGRQFSNSRSEMNVSTLELGDSALYLCASSLSSQEGAFFGQGTRLTVV.

This chain links TRBV19 with TRBJ2-7; D might be TRBD2 (5 bases). V gave up 5 bases and J gave up 2 bases, with 16 bases separating them. The CDR3 runs to 15 residues. Per germline, CDR1 LNHDA and CDR2 SQIVND (reference sequence). CDR3 sequence reads: CASSASWGVTYEQYF. The CDR3 DNA sequence: TGTGCCAGTAGTGCATCCTGGGGAGTTACCTACGAGCAGTACTTC.

V and J are TRBV7-2 and TRBJ2-3; 7 nucleotides agree with TRBD2. The CDR3 extends over 15 amino acids. Trimming took 0 bases from V and 8 from J; bases not matched to a gene: 8. From germline, CDR1 is SGHTA and CDR2 FQGNSA. The CDR3 region has the DNA TGTGCCAGCAGCTTAGCGGGAGAGGGGAGGGGTACGCAGTATTTT. This gives the protein CASSLAGEGRGTQYF.

About this clone itself: Other DNA sequences of this sample code for an identical CDR3. The chain recombines TRBV30 with TRBJ2-5; D ambiguous. Germline V lookup: CDR1 GTSNPN, CDR2 SVGIG (reference sequence). The V gene lost 0 bases and the J gene lost 4 bases, with 3 bases spanning the gap. The CDR3 has 11 residues. The CDR3 protein is CAWSVLETQYF. In nucleotides, the CDR3 is TGTGCCTGGAGTGTCTTAGAGACCCAGTACTTC.

This clone was seen once. The V gene is TRBV5-1, the J gene TRBJ2-5; no clear D gene. The CDR3 length is 13 residues. Germline V gene sequence: CDR1 SGHRS, CDR2 YFSETQ. Trimming removed 4 bases at V and 5 bases at J, with 12 bases between. The chain's CDR3 is CASSPPISETQYF. The CDR3 DNA sequence: TGCGCCAGCAGCCCGCCTATCTCGGAGACCCAGTACTTC. Combining the CDR3 with reference TRBV5-1 and TRBJ2-5 gives the whole variable domain KAGVTQTPRYLIKTRGQQVTLSCSPISGHRSVSWYQQTPGQGLQFLFEYFSETQRNKGNFPGRFSGRQFSNSRSEMNVSTLELGDSALYLCASSPPISETQYFGPGTRLLVL.

This clone was detected once. This sequence joins TRBV27 and TRBJ2-7, with a tentative D call TRBD1 (5 bases). This CDR3 is built from 14 residues. Trimming removed 1 base at V and 3 bases at J, with 10 bases between. The germline V gene has CDR1 MNHEY and CDR2 SMNVEV (reference sequence). The chain's CDR3 is CASSLLGQGYEQYF. CDR3 sequence (DNA): TGTGCCAGCAGTTTATTAGGGCAGGGCTACGAGCAGTACTTC.